These 16 T cell receptor beta chains originate from one sample sequenced in a study of T-cell reconstitution after alpha-beta-depleted transplantation in children. Unique molecular identifiers were used to barcode this TCRbeta library. TCRdb passed the PCR reads through MiXCR, listing each CDR3 protein once. The sample gives about 980,000 distinct CDR3 sequences, about 30% of which show up once; approximately 30% is in the top ten. Specimen: PBMCs, mostly from graft donor cells, collected 360 days after TCRalphabeta/CD19-depleted stem cell transplant. These receptors came from a boy younger than two who had a stem cell transplant for SCID, so the T cells may come from the graft donor.

The V and J genes are TRBV18 and TRBJ2-1, with D tentatively TRBD1 or TRBD2 (5 bases each). The CDR3 contains 15 residues. Deletions cut 4 bases from V and 5 bases from J, with 15 bases between. Looked up from germline, CDR1 is KGHSH and CDR2 is LQKENI. In DNA, the CDR3 is TGTGCCAGCTCACTGGGGGTCCCCACACACAATGAGCAGTTCTTC. This codes for CASSLGVPTHNEQFF.

This clonotype was recorded a few times. This sequence joins TRBV6-2 or TRBV6-3 and TRBJ2-7, with D possibly being TRBD2 (6 bases). V lost 6 bases and J lost 5, with 20 bases in between. Germline loops: CDR1 MNHEY, CDR2 SVGEGT. This CDR3 has 15 amino acids. Here the CDR3 DNA reads TGTGCCAGCAGCCAGCCGGGACTGGCGGGCCACGAGCAGTACTTC. Translation gives CASSQPGLAGHEQYF.

J is TRBJ2-5 and V is TRBV5-5, with a possible D match to TRBD2 (6 bases). The CDR3 covers 16 residues. Trimming took off 0 bases at V and 5 bases at J, with 17 bases between the two ends. Germline assignment: CDR1 SGHKS and CDR2 YYEKEE (reference sequence). CDR3 in amino acids: CASSLGLGPGDETQYF. The CDR3 region has the DNA TGTGCCAGCAGCTTGGGCCTTGGTCCGGGGGACGAGACCCAGTACTTC.

V gene TRBV11-2 combines with J gene TRBJ1-6; D perhaps matches TRBD1 (6 bases). Trimming stripped 4 bases from V and 9 bases from J, with 16 bases between. The germline gives CDR1 SGHAT, CDR2 FQNNGV. The CDR3 totals 15 residues. The CDR3 bases are TGTGCCAGCAGCTACGGGGGCAGCTATTCTTCACCCCTCCACTTT. Translated: CASSYGGSYSSPLHF.

This clonotype was counted only a few times. The chain joins TRBV11-2 to TRBJ2-7; TRBD1 matches at 9 bases. The CDR3 runs to 15 residues. Germline CDR1 is SGHAT and CDR2 is FQNNGV. J gave up 4 bases and V 6 bases, and 10 bases lay outside the gene matches. CDR3 DNA sequence: TGTGCCAGCAGTTCACCAAGGGACAGGGCTTACGAGCAGTACTTC. Its protein is CASSSPRDRAYEQYF.

The V call is TRBV5-6, the J call TRBJ2-5, with a weak D call TRBD1 (6 bases). Germline CDR1 and CDR2: SGHDT and YYEEEE. Trimming shortened V by 2 bases and J by 3 bases, and 17 bases separated the two germline ends. CDR3 length: 16 residues. Here the CDR3 reads CASSFNTGYPEETQYF. The CDR3 DNA sequence: TGTGCCAGCAGCTTTAACACAGGGTACCCTGAAGAGACCCAGTACTTC.

This clonotype turned up a few times. This CDR3 is CASSRPGQGLGEAFF. CDR3 sequence (DNA): TGCGCCAGCAGCCGCCCTGGGCAGGGGCTAGGTGAAGCTTTCTTT. The chain joins TRBV4-3 to TRBJ1-1; tentatively, D is TRBD1 (6 bases). V lost 4 bases to trimming and J lost 7 bases, with 19 bases between them. The CDR3 sequence is 15 residues long. CDR1 LGHNA and CDR2 YSLEER come from the germline V gene.

The chain carries TRBV28 and TRBJ2-1; TRBD2 matches 9 bases. Trimming took 6 bases from V and 10 from J; bases not matched to a gene: 19. The CDR3 is made up of 17 amino acids. Germline V gives CDR1 MDHEN, CDR2 SYDVKM. The CDR3 nucleotides are TGTGCCAGCAGCTCTGGGGAGCGGGGGGAAGGATTAGGCGAGCAGTTCTTC. This sequence encodes CASSSGERGEGLGEQFF.

The chain uses TRBV7-6 and TRBJ1-1; no clear D gene. This CDR3 spans 15 amino acids. Germline CDR1 reads SGHVS; CDR2 reads FNYEAQ. The V end was cut by 1 base, the J end by 4 bases, with 13 bases between. CDR3 nucleotides: TGTGCCAGCAGCTTAGGGCAGGATGCGGGCACTGAAGCTTTCTTT. Its translation: CASSLGQDAGTEAFF. The full variable domain, with the rest looked up from reference TRBV7-6 and TRBJ1-1, is GAGVSQSPRYKVTKRGQDVALRCDPISGHVSLYWYRQALGQGPEFLTYFNYEAQQDKSGLPNDRFSAERPEGSISTLTIQRTEQRDSAMYRCASSLGQDAGTEAFFGQGTRLTVV.

The sample holds a few counts of this clonotype. This chain uses TRBV5-4 with TRBJ2-5; possible D gene TRBD2, 7 bases. V was cut by 5 bases and J by 1 base, with 12 bases left in between. The CDR3 length is 14 residues. Germline assignment: CDR1 SGHNT and CDR2 YYREEE (reference sequence). The CDR3, as DNA: TGTGCCAGCAGTCGGGGGGCCGTCCAAGAGACCCAGTACTTC. This codes for CASSRGAVQETQYF.

The V gene is TRBV10-3, the J gene TRBJ1-1, with D maybe TRBD1 (5 bases). Per the germline V gene, CDR1 is ENHRY and CDR2 is SYGVKD. The CDR3 consists of 12 residues. V was shortened by 2 bases and J by 5 bases, with 6 bases between the two germline ends. The CDR3 loop reads CAISEGATEAFF. Here the CDR3 DNA reads TGTGCCATCAGTGAGGGGGCAACTGAAGCTTTCTTT.

This clonotype occurred a few times. This sequence joins TRBV12-3 or TRBV12-4 and TRBJ1-2; D unclear. The CDR3 spans 13 residues. V dropped 3 bases and J dropped 6 bases, with 11 bases sitting between them. The DNA for the CDR3 is TGTGCCAGCAGTTTGGACCCAGCCCATGGCTACACCTTC. It codes for CASSLDPAHGYTF.

This clonotype was seen a few times. The chain links TRBV4-1 to TRBJ1-5; TRBD1 matches 8 bases. Germline V CDR1 and CDR2: MGHRA, YSYEKL. The CDR3 has 16 amino acids. Trimming took 1 base from V and 3 from J; bases not matched to a gene: 5. CDR3 amino acids: CASSQGTGKDNQPQHF. CDR3 bases: TGCGCCAGCAGCCAAGGGACAGGGAAAGACAATCAGCCCCAGCATTTT.

The gene calls are TRBV15 and TRBJ2-5, with a possible D match to TRBD2 (6 bases). CDR1 is LNHNV, CDR2 YYDKDF, per germline (reference sequence). The CDR3 runs 15 residues. Deletions cut 4 bases from V and 2 bases from J, with 14 bases between. The CDR3, as DNA: TGTGCCACCAGCAATGGGTTGGCGGGGCAAGAGACCCAGTACTTC. It codes for CATSNGLAGQETQYF.

The chain is built from TRBV12-3 or TRBV12-4 and TRBJ2-3; D is possibly TRBD2 (6 bases). V was trimmed by 4 bases and J by 0 bases, leaving 11 bases between them. The length of the CDR3 is 15 residues. CDR3 residues: CASSSGLTSTDTQYF. The CDR3, as DNA: TGTGCCAGCAGTTCGGGACTCACTAGCACAGATACGCAGTATTTT.

In this sample, this clonotype turned up a few times. This rearrangement joins TRBV7-3 to TRBJ2-3, with a tentative D call TRBD2 (7 bases). Germline lookup yields CDR1 SGHTA and CDR2 FQGTGA. The CDR3 is 15 residues long. Trimming stripped 6 bases from V and 7 bases from J, with 20 bases between. CDR3 residues: CASSLKRGGEHTQYF. The DNA of the CDR3 is TGTGCCAGCAGTTTGAAAAGGGGGGGTGAGCATACGCAGTATTTT.